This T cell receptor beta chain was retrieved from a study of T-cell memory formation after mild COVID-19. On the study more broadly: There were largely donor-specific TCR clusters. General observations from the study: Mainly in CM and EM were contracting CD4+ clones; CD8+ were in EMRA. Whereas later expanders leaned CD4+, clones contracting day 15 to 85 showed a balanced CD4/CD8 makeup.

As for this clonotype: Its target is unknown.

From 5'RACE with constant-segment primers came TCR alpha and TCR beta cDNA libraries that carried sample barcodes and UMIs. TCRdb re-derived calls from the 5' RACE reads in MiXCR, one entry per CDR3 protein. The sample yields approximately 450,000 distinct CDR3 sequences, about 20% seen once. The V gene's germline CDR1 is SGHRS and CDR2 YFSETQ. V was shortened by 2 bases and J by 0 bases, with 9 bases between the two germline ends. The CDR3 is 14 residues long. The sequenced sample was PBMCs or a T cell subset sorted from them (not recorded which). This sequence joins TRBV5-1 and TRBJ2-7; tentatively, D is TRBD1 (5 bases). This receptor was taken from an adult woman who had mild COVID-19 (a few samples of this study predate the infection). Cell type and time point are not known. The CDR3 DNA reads TGCGCCAGCAGCTTACAGGTTTCCTCCTACGAGCAGTACTTC. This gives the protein CASSLQVSSYEQYF.